A selection of T cell receptor beta chains follows, all from one sample in a study of blood T cell repertoires in COVID-19. The protocol was immunoSEQ multiplex PCR, while the TCRdb copy is restricted to in-frame clones and leaves out a portion. The sample lists some 180,000 clones; about 88% were seen once. Sequencing input: PBMCs or T cells enriched from blood (not recorded which). The receptors originated from a woman aged 40 to 55 in a cohort exposed to, infected with or recovered from COVID-19 (not recorded which). CDR3s include the opening cysteine and the closing phenylalanine or tryptophan. A D gene is named only where the DNA matches it firmly. Rows give clone size only sometimes, using once, few, many, or a class for an expanded clone.

D gene: NA; V gene: TRBV12-3/TRBV12-4; clone size: large; J gene: TRBJ1-6; CDR3 protein: CATRGAGHSPLHF; CDR3 DNA: TGTGCCACTCGAGGGGCGGGGCATTCACCCCTCCACTTT
D gene: NA; V gene: TRBV2; clone size: few; J gene: TRBJ2-2; CDR3 protein: CASSRRIGDTGELFF; CDR3 DNA: TGTGCCAGCAGTAGAAGAATCGGGGACACCGGGGAGCTGTTTTTT
D gene: TRBD2; V gene: TRBV29-1; clone size: NA; J gene: TRBJ2-7; CDR3 protein: CSVVGGGTYEQYF; CDR3 DNA: TGCAGCGTTGTGGGCGGGGGAACCTACGAGCAGTACTTC
D gene: TRBD1; V gene: TRBV9; clone size: NA; J gene: TRBJ2-7; CDR3 protein: CASSVGWDRGEQYF; CDR3 DNA: TGTGCCAGCAGCGTAGGATGGGACAGAGGGGAGCAGTACTTC
D gene: TRBD1; V gene: TRBV19; clone size: NA; J gene: TRBJ1-6; CDR3 protein: CASYRGRSPLHF; CDR3 DNA: TGTGCCAGTTACAGGGGCCGGTCACCCCTCCACTTT
D gene: NA; V gene: TRBV12-3/TRBV12-4; clone size: NA; J gene: TRBJ2-7; CDR3 protein: CASSFAVSYEQYF; CDR3 DNA: TGTGCCAGCAGTTTCGCGGTTTCCTACGAGCAGTACTTC
D gene: TRBD1; V gene: TRBV19; clone size: NA; J gene: TRBJ1-1; CDR3 protein: CASSTDREATEAFF; CDR3 DNA: TGTGCCAGTAGTACCGACAGGGAAGCGACTGAAGCTTTCTTT
D gene: TRBD2; V gene: TRBV4-1; clone size: once; J gene: TRBJ2-3; CDR3 protein: CASSQDRTSGSADTQYF; CDR3 DNA: TGCGCCAGCAGCCAAGATCGGACTAGCGGGTCCGCAGATACGCAGTATTTT
D gene: NA; V gene: TRBV19; clone size: NA; J gene: TRBJ1-5; CDR3 protein: CASSPRGANQPQHF; CDR3 DNA: TGTGCCAGTAGTCCCAGGGGAGCGAATCAGCCCCAGCATTTT
D gene: TRBD2; V gene: TRBV3-1/TRBV3-2; clone size: NA; J gene: TRBJ2-7; CDR3 protein: CASSSGRVYEQYF; CDR3 DNA: TGTGCCAGCAGCTCCGGGAGGGTCTACGAGCAGTACTTC
D gene: TRBD1; V gene: TRBV12-5; clone size: once; J gene: TRBJ1-1; CDR3 protein: CASGSESKSTGGLEAFF; CDR3 DNA: TGTGCTAGTGGTAGCGAATCCAAATCGACAGGGGGGCTGGAAGCTTTCTTT
D gene: TRBD1; V gene: TRBV2; clone size: NA; J gene: TRBJ2-7; CDR3 protein: CANPTGENEQYF; CDR3 DNA: TGTGCCAACCCGACAGGGGAAAACGAGCAGTACTTC
D gene: TRBD1; V gene: TRBV5-5; clone size: NA; J gene: TRBJ1-2; CDR3 protein: CASRYGTGGYGYTF; CDR3 DNA: TGTGCCAGCAGGTACGGGACAGGGGGCTATGGCTACACCTTC
D gene: TRBD1; V gene: TRBV4-1; clone size: NA; J gene: TRBJ2-7; CDR3 protein: CASSTTTGAYEQYF; CDR3 DNA: TGCGCCAGCAGCACGACGACAGGGGCCTACGAGCAGTACTTC
D gene: NA; V gene: TRBV11-2; clone size: NA; J gene: TRBJ2-7; CDR3 protein: CASSLGVGDYEQYF; CDR3 DNA: TGTGCCAGCAGCTTAGGAGTCGGAGACTACGAGCAGTACTTC
D gene: TRBD1; V gene: TRBV6-2/TRBV6-3; clone size: NA; J gene: TRBJ1-1; CDR3 protein: CASSSTPGQGEAFF; CDR3 DNA: TGTGCCAGCAGCTCCACACCGGGACAGGGGGAGGCTTTCTTT